The present entry profiles one T cell receptor (beta chain) with its context. What this receptor recognizes is not known. Per-base qualities were not stored, and no clone one base away is much larger. The entry originates in a study of blood T cell repertoires in COVID-19 (dated by TCRdb to about 2020). As for the study more broadly: Collaborator samples came from the United States, Italy and Spain and covered acute and convalescent phases of COVID-19. A freely available public database, intended as a resource for researchers studying the immune response to SARS-CoV-2, is where the repertoires were released. The dataset comprised deeply sampled blood TCRbeta repertoires from subjects exposed to, actively infected with, or recovered from COVID-19. The prospective study material was composed of cDNA or gDNA derived from T cells, B-cell-depleted T cells, or PBMCs. Nearly every sample came with metadata listing a de-identified subject ID, COVID-19 status, age in years and sex. Where available, HLA class I and class II types were taken from metadata supplied by the sample provider and were not determined by assay-based typing. The samples were drawn from the first 160 participants of the ongoing ImmuneRACE study and from about 1,200 subjects provided by 6 global collaborators. General study outcomes and caveats: The quantity of clinical and demographic metadata differed by source and by participant and was supplied without curation.

Inclusive of the bounding cysteine and phenylalanine, the CDR3 is 15 residues long. The read is trimmed to its CDR3 DNA, 45 bases read in frame from base 1. The germline V gene (reference sequence) yields SGHKS for CDR1 and YYEKEE for CDR2. V was cut back by 0 bases and J by 3 bases, leaving a gap of 13 bases between them. TCRbeta CDR3 regions were amplified from genomic DNA using the immunoSEQ Assay, a bias-controlled multiplex PCR. As for how the authors treated the data: Within the assay, amplification of reference gene primers was used to estimate how many nucleated cells each sample contained. To quantify the absolute abundance of each unique TCRbeta CDR3 rearrangement, sequence reads were collapsed and filtered. For each sample, productive Simpson clonality was calculated as the square root of Simpson's diversity index across productive rearrangements. TCRdb obtained this table from immuneACCESS and retained in-frame rearrangements with V and J assigned. These tables miss some clones; where compared with another copy, unresolved V genes account for less than half of the shortfall, and the remainder is unexplained. Clonal size and the V and J genes are those of that table, whereas D and trimming came from the DNA. This sample gives 150,000 to 200,000 clones in total; approximately 80% of them show up just once. 10% to 15% of the sample goes to the ten largest clones.

Participants in the prospective study were aged about 18 to 95 years, lived in 20 to 30 United States geographic areas, and enrolled through a virtual design. Cohort assignment in the prospective study relied on participant-reported clinical history from a screening survey and a study questionnaire. Recovered participants in ImmuneRACE Cohort 3 were defined as having two consecutive negative NP/OP PCR tests, clearance from a healthcare professional, or resolution of symptoms. In the prospective study, mobile phlebotomists collected whole blood, serum and a nasopharyngeal or oropharyngeal swab from each participant. Prospective study participants could optionally give additional blood draws and questionnaires over an approximately two-month period. Blood samples from the prospective study were shipped frozen or at room temperature prior to DNA extraction.

Sample: PBMCs or T cells enriched from blood (not recorded which). This TCR was recovered from an older woman who had recovered from COVID-19. The rearranged chain carries TRBV5-5 and TRBJ2-7; TRBD1 might be the D gene, on 5 matching bases. The CDR3 has the sequence CASSLGGSSLYEQYF. The nucleotides are TGTGCCAGCAGCTTGGGGGGCTCCAGTCTCTACGAGCAGTACTTC.